The rows below give T cell receptor beta chains drawn from one sample of a study of beta chain features in type 1 diabetes. TCRdb's table, derived via immunoSEQ multiplex PCR, lists solely in-frame clones and lacks some. The sample yields a few hundred thousand clones, 11% seen once. Sequenced input: naive CD4+ T cells from blood. The receptors shown here come from a woman in her 30s in good health. Both conserved end residues are part of each CDR3. The D gene is left open where the match is weak. Size tells how often a clone was seen (once, few, many) or the class of an expanded clone, and some rows leave it out.

abundance	d_gene	v_gene	j_gene	CDR3nt	CDR3aa
.	TRBD2	TRBV4-3	TRBJ2-2	TGCGCCAGCAGCCAACTAGCGGGAACGAACACCGGGGAGCTGTTTTTT	CASSQLAGTNTGELFF
few	.	TRBV7-9	TRBJ1-1	TGTGCCAGCGGAGCCCCCGGTGTGCGGGGGGCGTTCACTGAAGCTTTCTTT	CASGAPGVRGAFTEAFF
.	TRBD2	TRBV14	TRBJ2-5	TGTGCCAGCAGCCAAGAAATTGCTAGCGGGAGTTTGAAGACCCAGTACTTC	CASSQEIASGSLKTQYF
.	TRBD2	TRBV9	TRBJ2-1	TGTGCCAGCAGCGAAACTAGCGGGAATTACAATGAGCAGTTCTTC	CASSETSGNYNEQFF
.	TRBD1	TRBV5-1	TRBJ2-5	TGCGCCAGCAGCCCCGGGACAGTGAGAGAGACCCAGTACTTC	CASSPGTVRETQYF
.	.	TRBV7-9	TRBJ1-2	TGTGCCAGCAGCTCGACGGGGATCTATGGCTACACCTTC	CASSSTGIYGYTF
.	.	TRBV29-1	TRBJ2-7	TGCAGCGTCCAAGCGGAGCTCTCCTACGAGCAGTACTTC	CSVQAELSYEQYF
.	TRBD2	TRBV19	TRBJ2-3	TGTGCCAGTAGCCTCGGGGCGGGACTACTCACAGATACGCAGTATTTT	CASSLGAGLLTDTQYF
few	TRBD2	TRBV28	TRBJ2-2	TGTGCCAGCGGCCAGACTAGCGGGAAAACTGACGGGGAGCTGTTTTTT	CASGQTSGKTDGELFF
.	.	TRBV28	TRBJ2-7	TGTGCCAGCAGTTTCCCCCTCGGGAGTTTCTACGAGCAGTACTTC	CASSFPLGSFYEQYF
few	TRBD2	TRBV18	TRBJ2-2	TGTGCCAGCTCACCACGGATAGCGGGAGCGAACACCGGGGAGCTGTTTTTT	CASSPRIAGANTGELFF
.	TRBD1	TRBV7-2	TRBJ2-5	TGTGCCAGCAGCATTGGGACAGGGGTCCGAGAGACCCAGTACTTC	CASSIGTGVRETQYF
few	.	TRBV5-5	TRBJ2-5	TGTGCCAGCAGCTCACCTCTAAAGGCCCCAGAGACTCAAGAGACCCAGTACTTC	CASSSPLKAPETQETQYF
.	.	TRBV5-6	TRBJ1-2	TGTGCCAGCAGCCTCTGGGATGAGGGAGCCTTCTATGGCTACACCTTC	CASSLWDEGAFYGYTF
few	.	TRBV6-6	TRBJ2-1	TGTGCCAGCAGTCGCCTAGCCTCCAATGAGCAGTTCTTC	CASSRLASNEQFF
few	TRBD1	TRBV18	TRBJ2-7	TGTGCCAGCTCACCGGGACAGGGGGGAGAGCAGTACTTC	CASSPGQGGEQYF
.	.	TRBV4-3	TRBJ2-1	TGCGCCAGCAGCCAAAGCATGGGTGTTAGTATTACAGGCGCCTACAATGAGCAGTTCTTC	CASSQSMGVSITGAYNEQFF
.	TRBD2	TRBV19	TRBJ2-1	TGTGCCAGTAGAGACCCTTCCGGGAGGGCCGATGAGCAGTTCTTC	CASRDPSGRADEQFF
few	.	TRBV5-1	TRBJ2-5	TGCGCCAGCAGCGAGGACTACCAAGGCACCCAGTACTTC	CASSEDYQGTQYF
.	.	TRBV9	TRBJ2-7	TGTGCCAGCAGCTCAGGATGGGTCTCCTACGAGCAGTACTTC	CASSSGWVSYEQYF
.	TRBD1	TRBV5-6	TRBJ2-7	TGTGCCAGCAGGCGGACAGGGCGGGAGCAGTACTTC	CASRRTGREQYF
.	TRBD2	TRBV19	TRBJ2-3	TGTGCCAGTAGTGCGATGGGGGGGAGCACAGATACGCAGTATTTT	CASSAMGGSTDTQYF
few	.	TRBV9	TRBJ2-3	TGTGCCAGCAGCTCCGGGAACACAGATACGCAGTATTTT	CASSSGNTDTQYF
.	TRBD2	TRBV27	TRBJ2-1	TGTGCCAGCAGTCCGGGGACTAGCGGCCCGCGAAGTCGGTTCTTC	CASSPGTSGPRSRFF
few	TRBD1	TRBV5-1	TRBJ1-2	TGCGCCAGCAGCTGGCAGGGACAGGGCAACTATGGCTACACCTTC	CASSWQGQGNYGYTF
.	.	TRBV18	TRBJ1-1	TGTGCCAGCTCACCTAACCGGGACACTGAAGCTTTCTTT	CASSPNRDTEAFF
.	.	TRBV12-5	TRBJ2-3	TGTGCTAGTGGTTTTGGAGGGGGCTGGGGCACAGATACGCAGTATTTT	CASGFGGGWGTDTQYF
few	.	TRBV7-2	TRBJ1-2	TGTGCCAGCAGCTTACCAAGGGGGGGTCCCGCCTATGGCTACACCTTC	CASSLPRGGPAYGYTF
few	.	TRBV7-3	TRBJ2-7	TGTGCCAGCAGCTCCGGGGGCGAGCAGTACTTC	CASSSGGEQYF
.	.	TRBV12-2	TRBJ2-5	TGTGCAAGTCGCTTAGGGGACAGGGGGCCGACCCAGTACTTC	CASRLGDRGPTQYF